This T cell receptor (beta chain) was sequenced during a study of PD-1 blockade in mismatch repair-deficient tumors. About the research overall: Patients had 12 mismatch repair-deficient cancer types and were previously treated and progressing.

The CDR3 is 13 amino acids. V lost 7 bases, J lost 0 bases, and 10 bases lay in between. In germline, CDR1 is SGDLS, CDR2 YYNGEE. Clones were read by immunoSEQ multiplex PCR, and TCRdb kept only the in-frame ones, dropping some. The sample includes some 48,000 clones, 65% to 80% of them seen just once. This sequence originates from an adult with mismatch repair-deficient cancer. The chain links TRBV9 to TRBJ1-2; no clear D gene. Here the sequenced sample was PBMCs, taken before pembrolizumab treatment. CDR3: CASGKGSNYGYTF. The CDR3 bases are TGTGCCAGCGGGAAAGGGTCTAACTATGGCTACACCTTC.